The 22 T cell receptor beta chains below come from one sample, sequenced in a study of post-analysis software for immune sequencing data. Overall study results and limits: A handful of TRBV segments were significantly more frequent in patients than in controls. TRBV5-6, TRBV5-1 and TRBV20-1 were among these segments.

Prepared libraries of TCR beta cDNA carried unique molecular identifiers. MiXCR was run by TCRdb on the PCR reads, yielding one entry per CDR3 protein. The top ten hold 5% to 6% of the sample, which has roughly 570,000 distinct CDR3 sequences, around 31% seen once. Their cognate antigens are unknown. The sample consisted of blood. The receptors here all came from a girl aged 2 to 17 with multiple sclerosis.

This chain joins TRBV7-9 and TRBJ1-2; the D gene is possibly TRBD1 (5 bases). V lost 3 bases, J lost 2 bases, and 13 bases lay in between. The CDR3 has 15 residues. The V gene's germline CDR1 is SEHNR and CDR2 FQNEAQ (reference sequence). CDR3 nucleotide sequence: TGTGCCAGCAGCTTTGGGGGGACCAACAACTATGGCTACACCTTC. Protein sequence: CASSFGGTNNYGYTF. The variable domain in full, with the rest retrieved from reference TRBV7-9 and TRBJ1-2, is DTGVSQNPRHKITKRGQNVTFRCDPISEHNRLYWYRQTLGQGPEFLTYFQNEAQLEKSRLLSDRFSAERPKGSFSTLEIQRTEQGDSAMYLCASSFGGTNNYGYTFGSGTRLTVV.

This clonotype came up a few times. The V and J genes are TRBV4-1 and TRBJ1-1; D might be TRBD1 (5 bases). Germline V gives CDR1 MGHRA, CDR2 YSYEKL. The CDR3 has 14 residues. The ends were cut back, 3 bases at V and 0 bases at J, with 8 bases in the middle. In DNA, the CDR3 is TGCGCCAGCAGCCACCAGGGAATGAACACTGAAGCTTTCTTT. Translating gives CASSHQGMNTEAFF.

This clonotype was picked up one time. At one of its ends the junction is not consistent with the germline gene, which may arise from a read error. The chain uses TRBV29-1 and TRBJ2-5; D is perhaps TRBD1 or TRBD2 (5 bases each). CDR3 length: 15 amino acids. CDR1 and CDR2 from the germline V gene are SQVTM and ANQGSEA. For the CDR3, the DNA is TGCAGCGTGTACGAGGGGAGTAGAGGACAAGAGACCCTGTACTTC. Protein product: CSVYEGSRGQETLYF.

This clonotype was detected a few times. This chain uses TRBV7-9 with TRBJ1-2, with D possibly being TRBD1 (6 bases). The CDR3 covers 13 residues. Germline values: CDR1 SEHNR, CDR2 FQNEAQ (reference sequence). V lost 6 bases, J lost 4 bases, and 12 bases lay in between. CDR3 residues: CASRPDSPYGYTF. CDR3 sequence (DNA): TGTGCCAGCAGGCCGGACAGCCCCTATGGCTACACCTTC. Full variable domain (remainder filled in from reference TRBV7-9 and TRBJ1-2): DTGVSQNPRHKITKRGQNVTFRCDPISEHNRLYWYRQTLGQGPEFLTYFQNEAQLEKSRLLSDRFSAERPKGSFSTLEIQRTEQGDSAMYLCASRPDSPYGYTFGSGTRLTVV.

This clonotype was found a few times. This chain connects TRBV7-8 to TRBJ2-7; D is possibly TRBD2 (6 bases). CDR1 SGHVS and CDR2 FQNEAQ come from the germline V gene. The CDR3 sequence is 18 residues long. Trimming removed 2 bases from V and 0 bases from J, with 20 bases in between. Written as DNA, the CDR3 is TGTGCCAGCAGCTTAATGGTGCGGGGCGGAGCACCCTCCTACGAGCAGTACTTC. Encoded protein: CASSLMVRGGAPSYEQYF.

This clonotype has a handful of counts. The gene calls are TRBV5-1 and TRBJ2-7; TRBD2 might be the D (6 bases). This CDR3 is built from 15 residues. V was trimmed by 5 bases and J by 0 bases, leaving 15 bases between them. The germline V gene has CDR1 SGHRS and CDR2 YFSETQ. This CDR3 reads CASSLMRGRSYEQYF. Written as DNA, the CDR3 is TGCGCCAGCAGTTTGATGCGGGGACGCTCCTACGAGCAGTACTTC.

The chain couples TRBV12-3 or TRBV12-4 to TRBJ2-1; D is undetermined. The V gene lost 2 bases and the J gene lost 0 bases, with 11 bases spanning the gap. CDR3 size: 16 residues. As DNA, the CDR3 is TGTGCCAGCAGTTTAAATCCCCGGAGCTCCTACAATGAGCAGTTCTTC. Its translation is CASSLNPRSSYNEQFF.

V gene TRBV10-2 combines with J gene TRBJ2-1; 12 nucleotides align to TRBD1. V lost 6 bases to trimming and J lost 1 base; unmatched junction nucleotides: 16. This CDR3 has 20 amino acids. Per germline, CDR1 WSHSY and CDR2 SAAADI. As DNA, the CDR3 is TGCGCCAGCAGCCTAGTGCCGGGACAGGGGGCGCAAAGGTCCTACAATGAGCAGTTCTTC. Translating gives CASSLVPGQGAQRSYNEQFF.

In this sample, this clonotype turned up a few times. The gene calls are TRBV20-1 and TRBJ1-1, with D possibly being TRBD1 (6 bases). From germline, CDR1 is DFQATT and CDR2 SNEGSKA (reference sequence). Trimming took 0 bases from V and 7 from J, leaving 12 bases between them. This CDR3 is built from 13 residues. CDR3 amino acids: CSARERGAGEAFF. For the CDR3, the DNA is TGCAGTGCTAGAGAGCGGGGGGCTGGTGAAGCTTTCTTT.

In this sample, this clonotype turned up a few times. This chain connects TRBV20-1 to TRBJ2-7; the match to TRBD1 covers 8 bases. Germline V gene lookup returns CDR1 DFQATT and CDR2 SNEGSKA (reference sequence). The CDR3 covers 18 residues. J was trimmed by 3 bases and V by 0 bases; bases with no gene match: 16. The CDR3 loop reads CSARDSYLTGGSGYEQYF. The CDR3 DNA follows: TGCAGTGCTAGAGACTCCTACCTAACAGGGGGATCTGGCTACGAGCAGTACTTC.

With respect to this clonotype: At one of its ends the junction is not consistent with the germline gene, which may arise from a read error. This chain links TRBV20-1 with TRBJ2-1, with 10 bases fitting TRBD2. The CDR3 consists of 15 residues. The germline V gene has CDR1 DFQATT and CDR2 SNEGSKA (reference sequence). The CDR3 region is CSARNLAGDLDEQFF. The CDR3 DNA follows: TGCAGCGCTAGAAACCTAGCGGGGGACCTTGATGAGCAGTTCTTC.

This clonotype was observed a handful of times. The rearrangement joins TRBV12-3 or TRBV12-4 to TRBJ2-7; 8 bases are shared with TRBD1. Trimming cost V 9 bases and J 0 bases; bases outside gene matches: 7. The CDR3 consists of 14 residues. CDR3 in amino acids: CARLGTGTSYEQYF. CDR3 bases: TGTGCCAGACTGGGGACAGGCACCTCCTACGAGCAGTACTTC.

This clonotype was counted once. The rearrangement joins TRBV20-1 to TRBJ1-5; weak D call: TRBD1 (5 bases). The CDR3 covers 16 residues. Germline lookup yields CDR1 DFQATT and CDR2 SNEGSKA (reference sequence). Trimming stripped 1 base from V and 0 bases from J, with 13 bases between. The CDR3 protein is CSARGPRALSNQPQHF. The CDR3 DNA follows: TGCAGTGCTAGAGGTCCCAGGGCACTTAGCAATCAGCCCCAGCATTTT.

Ten or more counts support this clonotype. V and J are TRBV20-1 and TRBJ1-5; maybe TRBD1 (5 bases). Germline lookup yields CDR1 DFQATT and CDR2 SNEGSKA (reference sequence). The CDR3 has 13 residues. The V and J ends lost 4 bases and 5 bases respectively, with 12 bases between them. CDR3 DNA sequence: TGCAGTGCTAACAACGGGGGGGATCAGCCCCAGCATTTT. Translated, it gives CSANNGGDQPQHF.

J is TRBJ2-7 and V is TRBV6-5, with D tentatively TRBD2 (6 bases). Germline V gives CDR1 MNHEY, CDR2 SVGAGI. This CDR3 comprises 15 residues. The V and J ends lost 8 bases and 4 bases respectively, with 21 bases between them. In DNA form, the CDR3 reads TGTGCCAGCCTCTCGGGGCGGGGAGCCTTTTACGAGCAGTACTTC. Translated: CASLSGRGAFYEQYF.

This clonotype was seen once. One end of the junction does not line up with germline, which may come from a read error. The genes are TRBV5-1 and TRBJ2-5; 12 nucleotides agree with TRBD2. Germline V gene data show CDR1 as SGHRS and CDR2 as YFSETQ. The CDR3 has 18 amino acids. Here the CDR3 DNA reads TGCGCCAGCAGCTTCCCGATGGCTAGCGGGGGGGCCCGGGAGACCCAGCACTTC. Protein: CASSFPMASGGARETQHF.

The chain has TRBV6-6 and TRBJ2-3; 8 bases are shared with TRBD1. The germline CDR1 and CDR2 sequences are MNHNY and SVGAGI (reference sequence). The CDR3 runs to 15 residues. V was pared by 5 bases and J by 9 bases, with 13 bases of the junction left unmatched. This CDR3 is CASSGDGTGLHTQYF. Written as DNA, the CDR3 is TGTGCCAGCAGTGGAGACGGGACAGGCTTACACACGCAGTATTTT.

This sequence joins TRBV2 and TRBJ2-1; 9 positions agree with TRBD1. The CDR3 runs 15 residues. V lost 5 bases, J lost 7 bases, and 9 bases stayed unmatched. From germline, CDR1 is SNHLY and CDR2 FYNNEI. CDR3 amino acids: CASSPRDRALNEQFF. The CDR3 DNA reads as TGTGCCAGCAGTCCCCGGGACAGGGCCCTTAATGAGCAGTTCTTC.

The rearrangement uses TRBV20-1 and TRBJ2-3; no definite D call. V lost 3 bases, J lost 6 bases, and 13 bases lay in between. Germline V lookup: CDR1 DFQATT, CDR2 SNEGSKA (reference sequence). The CDR3 contains 13 residues. CDR3 sequence reads: CSARSPSMDTQYF. CDR3 sequence (DNA): TGCAGTGCTAGGTCTCCCTCGATGGATACGCAGTATTTT.

This rearrangement joins TRBV20-1 to TRBJ2-3; 14 bases match TRBD2. V gave up 4 bases and J gave up 3 bases; unmatched junction bases: 9. The CDR3 consists of 17 residues. Germline values: CDR1 DFQATT, CDR2 SNEGSKA (reference sequence). CDR3 sequence reads: CSAMGLAGVGSTDTQYF. The CDR3 DNA reads as TGCAGTGCTATGGGACTAGCGGGGGTGGGTAGTACAGATACGCAGTATTTT.

This clonotype was seen a handful of times. The rearrangement joins TRBV28 to TRBJ2-3, with D perhaps TRBD1 (5 bases). Trimming cost V 2 bases and J 5 bases, with 20 bases left between them. CDR3 length equals 17 residues. The germline gives CDR1 MDHEN, CDR2 SYDVKM. CDR3 sequence (DNA): TGTGCCAGCAGTTTAGTGGGGCTTTGGGCTCAGATAGATACGCAGTATTTT. This codes for CASSLVGLWAQIDTQYF.

This clonotype was seen only a few times. The chain uses TRBV5-1 and TRBJ2-3, with TRBD2 matching 13 bases. The V and J ends lost 3 bases and 1 base, in that order; junction bases with no gene match: 8. The germline V gene has CDR1 SGHRS and CDR2 YFSETQ. CDR3 length equals 18 residues. The CDR3 spells CASSWTSGGLDRTDTQYF. In DNA form, the CDR3 reads TGCGCCAGCAGCTGGACTAGCGGGGGTCTGGATCGCACAGATACGCAGTATTTT. Looking up the rest from reference TRBV5-1 and TRBJ2-3 gives the full variable domain: KAGVTQTPRYLIKTRGQQVTLSCSPISGHRSVSWYQQTPGQGLQFLFEYFSETQRNKGNFPGRFSGRQFSNSRSEMNVSTLELGDSALYLCASSWTSGGLDRTDTQYFGPGTRLTVL.